This T cell receptor (beta chain) comes out of a study of shared clonotypes between healthy human individuals. The CDR3 covers 14 residues. V lost 0 bases and J 3 bases, leaving 6 bases between the germline ends. Germline CDR1 reads MNHEY; CDR2 reads SMNVEV (reference sequence). Generated by immunoSEQ multiplex PCR, the TCRdb table keeps only in-frame clones and is missing some. The data contain 2.5 million or so clones, around nine tenths of them seen just once; the ten biggest clones take up around 0.15%. Note on this clone: Its specificity is not known.

Study observations and caveats: Compared with memory subsets, naive subsets generally had larger estimated richness.

The TCR sequence derives from a man between 18 and 35 years old in good health. V gene TRBV27 combines with J gene TRBJ2-1, with D possibly being TRBD2 (5 bases). Sequencing was carried out using naive CD4+ T cells sorted from blood. Subset here: CD45RA+ positively selected. The CDR3, as DNA: TGTGCCAGCAGTTTATCCGGGAACTACAATGAGCAGTTCTTC. Amino acids: CASSLSGNYNEQFF.